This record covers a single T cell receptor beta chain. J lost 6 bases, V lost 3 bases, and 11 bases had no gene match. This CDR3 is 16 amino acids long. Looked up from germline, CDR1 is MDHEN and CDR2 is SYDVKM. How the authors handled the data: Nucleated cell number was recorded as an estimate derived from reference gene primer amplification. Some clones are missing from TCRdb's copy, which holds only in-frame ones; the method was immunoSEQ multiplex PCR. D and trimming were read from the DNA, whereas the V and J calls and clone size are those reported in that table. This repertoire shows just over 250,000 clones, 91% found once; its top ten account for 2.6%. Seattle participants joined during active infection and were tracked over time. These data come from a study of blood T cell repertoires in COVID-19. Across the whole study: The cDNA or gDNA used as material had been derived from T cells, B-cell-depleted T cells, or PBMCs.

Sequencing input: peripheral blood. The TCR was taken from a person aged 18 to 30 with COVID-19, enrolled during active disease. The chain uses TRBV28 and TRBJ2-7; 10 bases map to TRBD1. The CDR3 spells CASSFPRQGALREQYF. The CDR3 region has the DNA TGTGCCAGCAGTTTTCCGAGACAGGGGGCCCTACGCGAGCAGTACTTC.